Each of the 15 T cell receptor beta chains below was sequenced from the same sample in a study of T cell responses to AZD1222 COVID-19 vaccine. Sequenced by immunoSEQ multiplex PCR; TCRdb stores in-frame clones only, minus some. The sample features 150,000 or so clones, with about 2.2% in its top ten. Sample: peripheral blood. Receptor source: an adult in good health.

J is TRBJ1-6 and V is TRBV30; 11 positions agree with TRBD1. Germline V gene lookup returns CDR1 GTSNPN and CDR2 SVGIG (reference sequence). Losses at the gene ends were 1 base for V and 10 bases for J; bases not matched to a gene: 0. The length of the CDR3 is 13 residues. This CDR3 is CAWSGTGGSPLHF. CDR3 sequence (DNA): TGTGCCTGGAGTGGGACAGGGGGCTCACCCCTCCACTTT.

The V gene is TRBV7-8, the J gene TRBJ1-3; 9 bases are a match to TRBD1. The CDR3 runs to 16 residues. The V gene end was trimmed by 4 bases and the J gene end by 1 base; junction bases not matched to a gene: 5. Looked up from germline, CDR1 is SGHVS and CDR2 is FQNEAQ. For the CDR3, the DNA is TGTGCCAGCAGCTCACAGGGGGCGGGTTCTGGAAACACCATATATTTT. It codes for CASSSQGAGSGNTIYF.

In nucleotides, the CDR3 is TGTGCCAGCAGCTTGGGGACGGCTGGCCATCAGCCCCAGCATTTT. Amino acid sequence: CASSLGTAGHQPQHF. The V gene is TRBV5-5, the J gene TRBJ1-5; D gene uncertain. CDR3 length: 15 amino acids. Trimming took off 0 bases at V and 5 bases at J, with 12 bases between the two ends. The germline gives CDR1 SGHKS, CDR2 YYEKEE (reference sequence).

J is TRBJ1-1 and V is TRBV5-6; D possibly corresponds to TRBD1 (5 bases). V lost 0 bases and J 7 bases, leaving 7 bases between the germline ends. The CDR3 has 12 residues. Germline CDR1 reads SGHDT; CDR2 reads YYEEEE. DNA for the CDR3: TGTGCCAGCAGCTTGGCAGGGCTTGAAGCTTTCTTT. It translates to CASSLAGLEAFF.

This chain links TRBV10-3 with TRBJ2-3, with 9 nucleotides matching TRBD1. The germline CDR1 and CDR2 sequences are ENHRY and SYGVKD. The V gene end was trimmed by 6 bases and the J gene end by 4 bases; junction bases not matched to a gene: 8. The CDR3 runs 15 residues. The CDR3 region has the DNA TGTGCCATCAGGGGACAGGGACCCTTTGCAGATACGCAGTATTTT. It encodes CAIRGQGPFADTQYF.

The chain combines TRBV19 with TRBJ1-4; no firm D call. This CDR3 has 13 residues. V was shortened by 2 bases and J by 3 bases, with 4 bases between the two germline ends. Germline CDR1 reads LNHDA; CDR2 reads SQIVND (reference sequence). This chain's CDR3 is CASSIRSNEKLFF. CDR3 DNA sequence: TGTGCCAGTAGTATACGGTCTAATGAAAAACTGTTTTTT.

This chain connects TRBV6-5 to TRBJ2-7; tentatively, D is TRBD1 (5 bases). This CDR3 region has 15 residues. CDR1 and CDR2 from the germline V gene are MNHEY and SVGAGI. Trimming left V 0 bases short and J 6 bases short, with 15 bases between. The CDR3 sequence: CASSYSGMGQGEQYF. CDR3 in DNA: TGTGCCAGCAGTTACTCGGGGATGGGGCAAGGCGAGCAGTACTTC.

This chain links TRBV3-1 (or the pseudogene TRBV3-2) with TRBJ1-6; perhaps TRBD1 as D (5 bases). The CDR3 is 14 residues long. V lost 6 bases, J lost 4 bases, and 10 bases lay in between. Germline V gene lookup returns CDR1 LGHDT and CDR2 YNNKEL (reference sequence). CDR3 sequence reads: CASRGPLYNSPLHF. Written as DNA, the CDR3 is TGTGCCAGCAGGGGGCCTCTTTATAATTCACCCCTCCACTTT.

The CDR3 DNA is TGTGCCAGCAGCTTAGGCACCAACTATGGCTACACCTTC. It yields the protein CASSLGTNYGYTF. The genes are TRBV11-3 and TRBJ1-2; D ambiguous. CDR1 is SGHNT and CDR2 is YENEEA in the germline V gene. Trimming pared 1 base from V and 2 bases from J, leaving 5 bases between. The CDR3 is 13 residues long.

The genes are TRBV15 and TRBJ1-3, with a possible D match to TRBD1 (6 bases). The CDR3 extends over 14 amino acids. Per germline, CDR1 LNHNV and CDR2 YYDKDF (reference sequence). The V end was cut by 5 bases, the J end by 0 bases, with 8 bases between. In nucleotides, the CDR3 is TGTGCCACCAGCGGGGGCCTCTCTGGAAACACCATATATTTT. Amino acids: CATSGGLSGNTIYF. Full variable domain (rest looked up from reference TRBV15 and TRBJ1-3): DAMVIQNPRYQVTQFGKPVTLSCSQTLNHNVMYWYQQKSSQAPKLLFHYYDKDFNNEADTPDNFQSRRPNTSFCFLDIRSPGLGDTAMYLCATSGGLSGNTIYFGEGSWLTVV.

V usage is TRBV7-8 and J usage is TRBJ1-4; D is undetermined. There are 15 residues in the CDR3. The V gene lost 1 base and the J gene lost 5 bases, with 11 bases spanning the gap. Germline V gene lookup returns CDR1 SGHVS and CDR2 FQNEAQ. CDR3 amino acids: CASSLGGVRNEKLFF. The CDR3 DNA reads TGTGCCAGCAGCTTAGGTGGAGTCAGGAATGAAAAACTGTTTTTT.

The CDR3 spells CASSPTSGPYNEQFF. The CDR3 DNA is TGTGCCAGCAGTCCCACTAGCGGGCCCTACAATGAGCAGTTCTTC. This chain uses TRBV4-2 with TRBJ2-1, with 9 nucleotides matching TRBD2. Germline lookup yields CDR1 LGHNA and CDR2 YNFKEQ. The junction had 5 bases not matched to a gene; V was cut back by 6 bases and J by 2 bases. The CDR3 runs to 15 residues.

Worth noting for this clone: Other DNA sequences within the sample encode an identical CDR3. V gene TRBV6-5 combines with J gene TRBJ1-1, with TRBD1 matching over 7 bases. The junction had 4 bases not matched to a gene; V was cut back by 4 bases and J by 2 bases. The CDR3 sequence is 14 residues long. Per the germline V gene, CDR1 is MNHEY and CDR2 is SVGAGI. The CDR3 DNA sequence: TGTGCCAGCAGTTCCGGGACAGTTAACACTGAAGCTTTCTTT. Protein product: CASSSGTVNTEAFF.

V gene TRBV28 combines with J gene TRBJ1-2; unclear D gene. This CDR3 is built from 14 residues. Germline CDR1 reads MDHEN; CDR2 reads SYDVKM. V dropped 3 bases and J dropped 4 bases, with 12 bases sitting between them. The CDR3 sequence: CASSLTRESYGYTF. The CDR3 DNA follows: TGTGCCAGCAGTTTGACCCGAGAGAGCTATGGCTACACCTTC.

V gene TRBV2 combines with J gene TRBJ1-1; D ambiguous. The CDR3 has 14 residues. Trimming stripped 4 bases from V and 2 bases from J, with 11 bases between. Per the germline V gene, CDR1 is SNHLY and CDR2 is FYNNEI. The CDR3 reads CASSARWSNTEAFF. Written as DNA, the CDR3 is TGTGCCAGCAGTGCGCGATGGTCCAACACTGAAGCTTTCTTT.